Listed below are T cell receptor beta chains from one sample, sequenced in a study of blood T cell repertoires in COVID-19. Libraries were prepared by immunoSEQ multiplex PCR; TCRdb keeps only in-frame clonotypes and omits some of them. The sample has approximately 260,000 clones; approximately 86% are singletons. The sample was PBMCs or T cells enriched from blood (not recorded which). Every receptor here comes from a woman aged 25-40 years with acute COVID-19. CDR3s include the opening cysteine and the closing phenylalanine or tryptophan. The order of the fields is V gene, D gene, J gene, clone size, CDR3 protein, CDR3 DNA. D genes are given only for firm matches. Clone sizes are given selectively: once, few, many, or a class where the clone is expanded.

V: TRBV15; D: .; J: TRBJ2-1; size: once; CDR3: CATSRDWAAQQFF; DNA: TGTGCCACCAGCAGAGATTGGGCAGCTCAGCAGTTCTTC
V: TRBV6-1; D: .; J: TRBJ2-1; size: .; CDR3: CASSERRSSYNEQFF; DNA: TGTGCCAGCAGTGAGCGGCGGAGCTCCTACAATGAGCAGTTCTTC
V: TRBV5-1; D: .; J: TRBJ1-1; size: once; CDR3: CASSAADRNDINTEAFF; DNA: TGCGCCAGCAGCGCCGCCGACAGGAATGACATAAACACTGAAGCTTTCTTT
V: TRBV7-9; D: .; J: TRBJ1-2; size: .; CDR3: CASSGTRVQGSYGYTF; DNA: TGTGCCAGCAGCGGGACCCGGGTGCAGGGGTCTTATGGCTACACCTTC
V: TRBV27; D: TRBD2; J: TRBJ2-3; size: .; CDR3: CASSLYRREGSTDTQYF; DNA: TGTGCCAGCAGTTTATACCGGCGGGAGGGAAGTACAGATACGCAGTATTTT
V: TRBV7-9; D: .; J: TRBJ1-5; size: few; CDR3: CASSLGVLGAGGNQPQHF; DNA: TGTGCCAGCAGCTTAGGGGTTTTGGGGGCTGGCGGCAATCAGCCCCAGCATTTT
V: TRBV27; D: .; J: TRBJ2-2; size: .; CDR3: CASSWRQNTGELFF; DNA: TGTGCCAGCAGTTGGCGGCAGAACACCGGGGAGCTGTTTTTT
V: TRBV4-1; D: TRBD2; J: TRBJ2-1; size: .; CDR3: CASSQVLPGTSGRGAYNEQFF; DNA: TGCGCCAGCAGCCAAGTTCTCCCTGGGACTAGCGGGAGGGGTGCCTACAATGAGCAGTTCTTC
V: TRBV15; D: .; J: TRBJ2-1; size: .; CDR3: CATSREVAGKKNEQFF; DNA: TGTGCCACCAGCAGAGAGGTTGCAGGGAAGAAGAATGAGCAGTTCTTC
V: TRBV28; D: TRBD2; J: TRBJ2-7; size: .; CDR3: CASTKRGPREQYF; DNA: TGTGCCAGTACAAAGCGGGGCCCTAGAGAGCAGTACTTC
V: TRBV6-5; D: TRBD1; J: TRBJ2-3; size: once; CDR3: CASSYFTGVGNTQYF; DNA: TGTGCCAGCAGTTACTTTACAGGGGTGGGAAATACGCAGTATTTT
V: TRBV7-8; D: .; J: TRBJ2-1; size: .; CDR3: CASSLAQGYNEQFF; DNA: TGTGCCAGCAGCTTAGCGCAGGGTTACAATGAGCAGTTCTTC
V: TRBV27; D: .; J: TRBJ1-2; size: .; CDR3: CASSTGFSTYGYTF; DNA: TGTGCCAGCAGTACAGGGTTCTCAACCTATGGCTACACCTTC
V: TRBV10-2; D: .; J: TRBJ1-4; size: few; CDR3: CASSVGGLEEKLFF; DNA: TGCGCCAGCAGTGTTGGCGGGTTAGAGGAAAAACTGTTTTTT
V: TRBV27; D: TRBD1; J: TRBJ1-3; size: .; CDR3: CASSPNPDRVIRNTIYF; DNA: TGTGCCAGCAGTCCGAACCCCGACAGGGTGATTAGAAACACCATATATTTT
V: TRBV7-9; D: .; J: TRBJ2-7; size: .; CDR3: CASSLAYGGNEQYF; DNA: TGTGCCAGCAGCTTAGCGTATGGGGGCAACGAGCAGTACTTC
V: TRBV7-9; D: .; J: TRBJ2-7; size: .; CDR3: CASSFRYEQYF; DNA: TGTGCCAGCAGCTTCCGCTACGAGCAGTACTTC
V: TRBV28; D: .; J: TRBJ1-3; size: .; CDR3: CASSLPGVSGNTIYF; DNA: TGTGCCAGCAGTTTACCGGGTGTCTCTGGAAACACCATATATTTT
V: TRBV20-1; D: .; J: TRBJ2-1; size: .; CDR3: CSAESYNEQFF; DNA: TGCAGTGCTGAGAGCTACAATGAGCAGTTCTTC
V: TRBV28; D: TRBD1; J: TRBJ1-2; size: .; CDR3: CASSLYPQGDYGYTF; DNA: TGTGCCAGCAGTTTATACCCCCAGGGGGACTATGGCTACACCTTC
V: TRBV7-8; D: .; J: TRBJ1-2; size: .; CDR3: CASSLGDIYGYTF; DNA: TGTGCCAGCAGCTTAGGAGATATCTATGGCTACACCTTC
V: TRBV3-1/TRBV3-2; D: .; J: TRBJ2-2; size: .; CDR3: CASSQERNSLPLPGELFF; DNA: TGTGCCAGCAGCCAAGAAAGGAACAGCCTTCCCCTCCCGGGGGAGCTGTTTTTT
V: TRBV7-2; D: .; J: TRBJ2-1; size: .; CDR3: CASSLAGYVNEQFF; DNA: TGTGCCAGCAGCTTAGCCGGGTACGTCAATGAGCAGTTCTTC
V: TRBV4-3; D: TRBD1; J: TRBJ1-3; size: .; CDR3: CASSRDRDTGNTIYF; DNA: TGCGCCAGCAGCAGAGACAGGGATACGGGAAACACCATATATTTT
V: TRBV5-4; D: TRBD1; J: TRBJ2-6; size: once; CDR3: CASSFDRGFGPGANVLTF; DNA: TGTGCCAGCAGCTTCGACAGGGGGTTCGGCCCTGGGGCCAACGTCCTGACTTTC
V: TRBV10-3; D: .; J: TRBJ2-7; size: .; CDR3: CAISAQGGYEQYF; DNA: TGTGCCATCAGTGCCCAGGGCGGCTACGAGCAGTACTTC
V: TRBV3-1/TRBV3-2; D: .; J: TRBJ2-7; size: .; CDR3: CASSHVDKSYEQYF; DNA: TGTGCCAGCAGCCACGTGGACAAATCCTACGAGCAGTACTTC
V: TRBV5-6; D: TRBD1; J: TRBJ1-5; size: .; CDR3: CASRDRYSNQPQHF; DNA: TGTGCCAGCCGGGACAGGTATAGCAATCAGCCCCAGCATTTT
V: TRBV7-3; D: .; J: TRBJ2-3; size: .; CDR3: CASSPQSTDTQYF; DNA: TGTGCCAGCAGCCCCCAGAGCACAGATACGCAGTATTTT
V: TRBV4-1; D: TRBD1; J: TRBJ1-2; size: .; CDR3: CASSFRTGDNYGYTF; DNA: TGCGCCAGCAGCTTCCGGACAGGGGATAACTATGGCTACACCTTC
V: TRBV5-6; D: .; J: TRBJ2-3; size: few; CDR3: CASSLAFAGPTDTQYF; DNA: TGTGCCAGCAGCTTGGCTTTCGCGGGCCCCACAGATACGCAGTATTTT
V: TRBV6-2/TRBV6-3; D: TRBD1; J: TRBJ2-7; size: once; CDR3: CASSFEGTDIYEQYF; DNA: TGTGCCAGCAGTTTTGAGGGGACAGATATCTACGAGCAGTACTTC
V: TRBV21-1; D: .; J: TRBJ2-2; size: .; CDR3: CASSSRPGLVTGELFF; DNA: TGTGCCAGCAGCTCCCGGCCAGGGTTGGTCACCGGGGAGCTGTTTTTT
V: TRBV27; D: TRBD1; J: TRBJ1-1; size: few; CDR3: CASSARGQGFTEAFF; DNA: TGTGCCAGCAGTGCCCGGGGACAGGGATTCACTGAAGCTTTCTTT
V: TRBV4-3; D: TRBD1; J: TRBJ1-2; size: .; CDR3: CASSQDSGGVGYTF; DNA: TGCGCCAGCAGCCAAGATTCAGGGGGCGTTGGCTACACCTTC
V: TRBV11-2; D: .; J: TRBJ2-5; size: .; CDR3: CASSLAQGWDQETQYF; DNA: TGTGCCAGCAGCTTAGCACAGGGATGGGACCAAGAGACCCAGTACTTC
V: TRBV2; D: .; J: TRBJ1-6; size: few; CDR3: CASSDQNNSPLHF; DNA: TGTGCCAGCAGTGATCAGAATAATTCACCCCTCCACTTT
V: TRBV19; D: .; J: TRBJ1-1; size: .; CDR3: CASQSTRGTEAFF; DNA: TGTGCCAGTCAGTCCACGCGGGGCACTGAAGCTTTCTTT
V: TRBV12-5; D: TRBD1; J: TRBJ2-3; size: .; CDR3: CASGLVRSWDRATDTQYF; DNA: TGTGCTAGTGGTTTGGTACGATCTTGGGACAGGGCCACAGATACGCAGTATTTT
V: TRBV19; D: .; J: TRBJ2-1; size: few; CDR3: CASSIARDTYNEQFF; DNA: TGTGCCAGTAGTATCGCCCGGGACACGTACAATGAGCAGTTCTTC
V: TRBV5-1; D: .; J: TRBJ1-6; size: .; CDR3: CASSRDEVYNSPLHF; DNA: TGCGCCAGCAGTAGAGATGAAGTTTATAATTCACCCCTCCACTTT
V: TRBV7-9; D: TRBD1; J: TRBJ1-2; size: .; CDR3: CASSLGTGHGYTF; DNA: TGTGCCAGCAGCCTCGGGACAGGGCATGGCTACACCTTC
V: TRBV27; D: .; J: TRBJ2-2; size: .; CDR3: CASSLRGITGELFF; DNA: TGTGCCAGCAGTTTACGAGGGATTACCGGGGAGCTGTTTTTT
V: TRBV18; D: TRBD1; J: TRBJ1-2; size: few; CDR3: CASSPSGTGVAYGYTF; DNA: TGTGCCAGCTCACCTTCCGGGACAGGGGTGGCCTATGGCTACACCTTC
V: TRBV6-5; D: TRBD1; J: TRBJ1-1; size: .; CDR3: CASSYLGQGMNTEAFF; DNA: TGTGCCAGCAGTTACTTGGGACAGGGGATGAACACTGAAGCTTTCTTT
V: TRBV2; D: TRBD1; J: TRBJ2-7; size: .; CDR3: CASIRTGSSYEQYF; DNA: TGTGCCAGCATCCGGACAGGGTCCTCCTACGAGCAGTACTTC
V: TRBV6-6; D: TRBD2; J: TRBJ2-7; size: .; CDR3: CASRQPSIRSGDYYF; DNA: TGTGCCAGCAGACAACCCTCGATTCGTAGCGGGGATTACTACTTC
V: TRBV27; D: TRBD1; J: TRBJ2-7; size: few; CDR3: CASAISGTAIREQYF; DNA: TGTGCCAGCGCAATCTCCGGGACAGCGATTCGGGAGCAGTACTTC
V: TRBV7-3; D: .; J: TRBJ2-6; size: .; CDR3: CASSLRGGKSAGANVLTF; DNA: TGTGCCAGCAGCTTGAGAGGGGGTAAGAGCGCTGGGGCCAACGTCCTGACTTTC
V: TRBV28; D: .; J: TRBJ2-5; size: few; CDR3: CASSSTGSSLTYQETQYF; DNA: TGTGCCAGCAGTTCAACCGGGAGCTCCCTCACGTACCAAGAGACCCAGTACTTC
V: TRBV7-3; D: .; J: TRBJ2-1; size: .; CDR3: CASSLYRGLDEQFF; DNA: TGTGCCAGCAGCTTATACCGGGGGTTGGATGAGCAGTTCTTC
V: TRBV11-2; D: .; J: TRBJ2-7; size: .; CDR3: CASSPGNYEQYF; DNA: TGTGCCAGCAGCCCAGGGAACTACGAGCAGTACTTC
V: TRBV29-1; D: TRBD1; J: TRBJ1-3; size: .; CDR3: CSVQGEEYTIYF; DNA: TGCAGCGTTCAGGGGGAAGAGTACACCATATATTTT
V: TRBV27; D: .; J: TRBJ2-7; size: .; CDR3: CASSPRGAPYEQYF; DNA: TGTGCCAGCAGTCCCCGGGGGGCCCCCTACGAGCAGTACTTC
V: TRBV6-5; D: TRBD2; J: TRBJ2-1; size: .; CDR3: CASGGSKSYNEQFF; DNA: TGTGCCAGCGGCGGGAGTAAGTCCTACAATGAGCAGTTCTTC
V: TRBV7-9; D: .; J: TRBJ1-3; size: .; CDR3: CASSLGDRSGNTIYF; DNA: TGTGCCAGCAGCTTAGGAGACAGGTCTGGAAACACCATATATTTT
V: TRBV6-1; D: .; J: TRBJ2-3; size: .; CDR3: CASSEVAGNTDTQYF; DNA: TGTGCCAGCAGTGAAGTCGCGGGGAACACAGATACGCAGTATTTT
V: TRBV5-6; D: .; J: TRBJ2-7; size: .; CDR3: CASSPGPGASYEQYF; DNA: TGTGCCAGCAGCCCCGGACCAGGGGCCTCCTACGAGCAGTACTTC
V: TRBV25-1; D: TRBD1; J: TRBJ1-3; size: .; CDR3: CASSEEQGVGGNTIYF; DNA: TGTGCCAGCAGTGAAGAACAGGGGGTCGGTGGAAACACCATATATTTT
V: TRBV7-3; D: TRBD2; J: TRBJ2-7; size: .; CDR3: CASSPGTSGPYEQYF; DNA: TGTGCCAGCAGCCCCGGGACTAGCGGGCCCTACGAGCAGTACTTC